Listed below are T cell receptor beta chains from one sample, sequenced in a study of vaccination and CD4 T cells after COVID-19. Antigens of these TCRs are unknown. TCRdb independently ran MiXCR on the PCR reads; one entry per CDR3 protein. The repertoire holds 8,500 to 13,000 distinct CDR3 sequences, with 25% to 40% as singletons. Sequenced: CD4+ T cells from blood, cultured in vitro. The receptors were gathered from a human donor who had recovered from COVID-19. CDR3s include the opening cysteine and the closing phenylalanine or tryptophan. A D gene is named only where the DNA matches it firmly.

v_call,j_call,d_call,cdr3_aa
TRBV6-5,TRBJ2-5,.,CASSYGAAQQETQYF
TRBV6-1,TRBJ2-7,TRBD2,CATRGTSSYEQYF
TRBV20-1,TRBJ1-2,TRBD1,CSAAGQGSYGYTF
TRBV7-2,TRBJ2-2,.,CASSLGVRTPNTGELFF
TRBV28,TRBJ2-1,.,CASTLTGTYNEQFF
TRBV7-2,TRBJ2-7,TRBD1,CASSLEGTATYEQYF
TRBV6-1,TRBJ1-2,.,CASRRGAGGHYGYTF
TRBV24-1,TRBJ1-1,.,CATRSASLNTEAFF
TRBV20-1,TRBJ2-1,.,CSASGGLDEQFF
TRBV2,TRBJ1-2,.,CASSAQTYGYTF
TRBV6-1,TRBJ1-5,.,CASSEGEATPQHF
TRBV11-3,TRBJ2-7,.,CASSLVRSYEQYF
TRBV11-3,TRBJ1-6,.,CASTGGQGPPLHF
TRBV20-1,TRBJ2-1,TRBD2,CSARARGSGSRNEQFF
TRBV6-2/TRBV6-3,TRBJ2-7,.,CASRPPPGVYEQYF
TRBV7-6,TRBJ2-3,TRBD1,CASSPRTGGTDTQYF
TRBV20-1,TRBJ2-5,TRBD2,CSAGRGGAGALYQETQYF
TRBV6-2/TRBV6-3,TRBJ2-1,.,CASRTDAADNEQFF
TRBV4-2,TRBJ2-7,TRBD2,CASSQPSGLAGTYEQYF
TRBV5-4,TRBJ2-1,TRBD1,CASSLTGGLQFF
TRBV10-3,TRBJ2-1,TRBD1,CAISLLDRSNEQFF
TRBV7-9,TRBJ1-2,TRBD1,CASSTKQGYGYTF
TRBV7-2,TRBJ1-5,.,CASSPGLSNQPQHF
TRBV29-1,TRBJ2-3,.,CSVEDRGTDTQYF
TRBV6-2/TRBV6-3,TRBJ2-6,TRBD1,CASSYATGTSSGANVLTF
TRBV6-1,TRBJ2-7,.,CASSNRDQSYEQYF
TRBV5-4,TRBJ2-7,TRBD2,CASSSRTRLDEQYF
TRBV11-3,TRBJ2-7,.,CASSLAQDHEQYF
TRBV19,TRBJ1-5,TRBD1,CASRNRGPQHF
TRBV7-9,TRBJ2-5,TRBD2,CASRAAGGETQYF
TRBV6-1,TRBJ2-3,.,CASTSFTDTQYF
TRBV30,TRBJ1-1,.,CAWSPQGNTEAFF
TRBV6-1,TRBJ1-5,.,CASSELGLGQPQHF
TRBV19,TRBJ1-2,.,CASSITGGHYGYTF
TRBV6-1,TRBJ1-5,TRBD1,CASIDRGANQPQHF